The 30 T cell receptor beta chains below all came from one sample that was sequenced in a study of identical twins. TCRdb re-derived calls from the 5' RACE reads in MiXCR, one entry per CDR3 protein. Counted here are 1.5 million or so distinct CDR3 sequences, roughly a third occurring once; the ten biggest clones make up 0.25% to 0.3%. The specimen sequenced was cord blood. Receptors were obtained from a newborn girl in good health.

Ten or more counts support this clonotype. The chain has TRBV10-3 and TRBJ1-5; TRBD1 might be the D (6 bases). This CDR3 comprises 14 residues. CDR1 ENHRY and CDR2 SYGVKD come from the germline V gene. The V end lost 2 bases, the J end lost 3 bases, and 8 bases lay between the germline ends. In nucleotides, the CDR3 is TGTGCCATCAGTGAGCAGGGGCCCAATCAGCCCCAGCATTTT. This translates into CAISEQGPNQPQHF.

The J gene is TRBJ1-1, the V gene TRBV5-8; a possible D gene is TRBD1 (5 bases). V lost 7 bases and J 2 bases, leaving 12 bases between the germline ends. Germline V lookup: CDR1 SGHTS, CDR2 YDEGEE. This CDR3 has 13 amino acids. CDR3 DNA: TGTGCCAGCCAGGGTTGGGTTAACACTGAAGCTTTCTTT. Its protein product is CASQGWVNTEAFF.

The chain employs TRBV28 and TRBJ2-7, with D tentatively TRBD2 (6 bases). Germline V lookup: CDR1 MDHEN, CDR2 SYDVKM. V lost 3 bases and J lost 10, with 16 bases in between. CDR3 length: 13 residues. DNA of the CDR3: TGTGCCAGCAGTTTGGGCAGGGAGGTGGCCCAGTACTTC. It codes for CASSLGREVAQYF.

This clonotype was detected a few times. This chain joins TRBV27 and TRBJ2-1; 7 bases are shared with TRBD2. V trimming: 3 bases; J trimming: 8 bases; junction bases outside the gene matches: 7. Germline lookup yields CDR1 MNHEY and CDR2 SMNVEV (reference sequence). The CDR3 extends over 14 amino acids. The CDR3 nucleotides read TGTGCCAGCAGTTTGCAGTATGGGAGGGATGAGCAGTTCTTC. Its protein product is CASSLQYGRDEQFF.

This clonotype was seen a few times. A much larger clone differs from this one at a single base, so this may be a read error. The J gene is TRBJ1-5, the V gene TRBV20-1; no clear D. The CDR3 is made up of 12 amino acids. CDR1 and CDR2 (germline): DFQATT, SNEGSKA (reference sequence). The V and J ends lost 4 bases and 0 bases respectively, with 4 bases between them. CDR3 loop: CSATHSNQPQHF. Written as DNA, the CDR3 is TGCAGTGCTACACATAGCAATCAGCCCCAGCATTTT.

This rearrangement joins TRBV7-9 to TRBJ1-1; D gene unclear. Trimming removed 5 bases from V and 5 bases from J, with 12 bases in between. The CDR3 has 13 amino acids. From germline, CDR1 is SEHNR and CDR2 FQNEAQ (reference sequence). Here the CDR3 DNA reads TGTGCCAGCAGCCCCCTAAAGGGTACTGAAGCTTTCTTT. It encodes CASSPLKGTEAFF.

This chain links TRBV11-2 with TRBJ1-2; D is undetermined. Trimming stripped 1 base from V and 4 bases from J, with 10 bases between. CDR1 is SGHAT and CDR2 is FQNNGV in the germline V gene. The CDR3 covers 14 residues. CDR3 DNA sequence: TGTGCCAGCAGCTTAGTTCGGGCTAGCTATGGCTACACCTTC. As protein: CASSLVRASYGYTF.

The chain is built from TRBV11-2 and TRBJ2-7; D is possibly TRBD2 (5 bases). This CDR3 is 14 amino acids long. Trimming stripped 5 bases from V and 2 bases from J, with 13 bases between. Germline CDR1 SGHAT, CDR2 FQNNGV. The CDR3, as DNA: TGTGCCAGCAGCGCCCGACTAATCACCTACGAGCAGTACTTC. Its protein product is CASSARLITYEQYF.

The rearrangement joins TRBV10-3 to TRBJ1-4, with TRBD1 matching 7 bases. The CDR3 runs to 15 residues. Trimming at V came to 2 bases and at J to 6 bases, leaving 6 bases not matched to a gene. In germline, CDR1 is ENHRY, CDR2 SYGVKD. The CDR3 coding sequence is TGTGCCATCAGTGAGAGACAGGGCGCCTATGAAAAACTGTTTTTT. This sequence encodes CAISERQGAYEKLFF.

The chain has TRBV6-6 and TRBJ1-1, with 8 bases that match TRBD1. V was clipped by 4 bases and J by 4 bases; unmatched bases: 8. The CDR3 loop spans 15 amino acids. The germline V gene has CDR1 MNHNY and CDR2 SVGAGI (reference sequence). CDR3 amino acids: CASSSATGVATEAFF. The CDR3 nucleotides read TGTGCCAGCAGTTCCGCGACAGGGGTTGCCACTGAAGCTTTCTTT.

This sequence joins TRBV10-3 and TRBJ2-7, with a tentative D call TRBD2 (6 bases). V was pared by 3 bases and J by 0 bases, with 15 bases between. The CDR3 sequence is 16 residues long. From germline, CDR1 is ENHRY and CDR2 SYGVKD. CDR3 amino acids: CAISDRTILSSYEQYF. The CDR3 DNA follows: TGTGCCATCAGTGACCGGACTATTCTCAGCTCCTACGAGCAGTACTTC.

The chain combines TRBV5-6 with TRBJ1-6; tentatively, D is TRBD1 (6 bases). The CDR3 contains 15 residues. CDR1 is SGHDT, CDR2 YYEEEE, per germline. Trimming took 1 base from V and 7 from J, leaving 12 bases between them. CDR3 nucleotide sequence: TGTGCCAGCAGCTTGCCGGGGGCAGGGAATTCACCCCTCCACTTT. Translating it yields CASSLPGAGNSPLHF. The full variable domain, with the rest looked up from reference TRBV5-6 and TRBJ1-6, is DAGVTQSPTHLIKTRGQQVTLRCSPKSGHDTVSWYQQALGQGPQFIFQYYEEEERQRGNFPDRFSGHQFPNYSSELNVNALLLGDSALYLCASSLPGAGNSPLHFGNGTRLTVT.

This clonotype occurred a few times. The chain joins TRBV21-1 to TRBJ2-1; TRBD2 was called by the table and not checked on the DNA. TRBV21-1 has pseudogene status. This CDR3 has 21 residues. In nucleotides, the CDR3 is TGTGCCAGCAGCAAAGCGCTTTTAGGTGGGAAGCGGGGGCGCTCCTACAATGAGCAGTTCTTC. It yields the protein CASSKALLGGKRGRSYNEQFF.

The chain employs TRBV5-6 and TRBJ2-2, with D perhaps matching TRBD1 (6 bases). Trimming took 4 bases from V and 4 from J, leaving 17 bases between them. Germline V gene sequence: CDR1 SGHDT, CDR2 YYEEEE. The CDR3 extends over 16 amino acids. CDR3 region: CASSIWTADFTGELFF. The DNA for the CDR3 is TGTGCCAGCAGCATCTGGACAGCGGACTTCACCGGGGAGCTGTTTTTT.

Written as DNA, the CDR3 is TGCAGTGCTAGGCCCACCGGTAAAGGGAGTTTTACCTACAATGAGCAGTTCTTC. Its translation is CSARPTGKGSFTYNEQFF. This chain uses TRBV20-1 with TRBJ2-1; TRBD2 might be the D (5 bases). CDR3 size: 18 residues. The germline gives CDR1 DFQATT, CDR2 SNEGSKA (reference sequence). V gave up 3 bases and J gave up 2 bases, with 23 bases separating them.

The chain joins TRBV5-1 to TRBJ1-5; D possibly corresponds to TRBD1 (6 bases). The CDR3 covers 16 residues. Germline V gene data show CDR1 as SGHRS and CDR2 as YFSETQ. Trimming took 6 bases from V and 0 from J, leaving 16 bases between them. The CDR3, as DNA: TGCGCCAGCAATGGTGGGGGCGGGTATAGCAATCAGCCCCAGCATTTT. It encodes CASNGGGGYSNQPQHF.

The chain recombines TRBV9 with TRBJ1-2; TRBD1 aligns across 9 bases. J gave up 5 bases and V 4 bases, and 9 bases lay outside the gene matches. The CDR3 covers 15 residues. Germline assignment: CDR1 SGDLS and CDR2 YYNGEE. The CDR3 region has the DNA TGTGCCAGCAGCCCTCGGACAGGGGCGGAATATGGCTACACCTTC. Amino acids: CASSPRTGAEYGYTF. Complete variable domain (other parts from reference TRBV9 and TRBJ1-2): DSGVTQTPKHLITATGQRVTLRCSPRSGDLSVYWYQQSLDQGLQFLIQYYNGEERAKGNILERFSAQQFPDLHSELNLSSLELGDSALYFCASSPRTGAEYGYTFGSGTRLTVV.

The CDR3 coding sequence is TGTGCCAGCAAAAGTTCGGGGGAGACATACCGAGATGAGCAGTACTTC. It encodes CASKSSGETYRDEQYF. The chain employs TRBV28 and TRBJ2-7, with D possibly being TRBD2 (6 bases). The CDR3 consists of 16 residues. Trimming shortened V by 7 bases and J by 7 bases, and 26 bases separated the two germline ends. Germline assignment: CDR1 MDHEN and CDR2 SYDVKM.

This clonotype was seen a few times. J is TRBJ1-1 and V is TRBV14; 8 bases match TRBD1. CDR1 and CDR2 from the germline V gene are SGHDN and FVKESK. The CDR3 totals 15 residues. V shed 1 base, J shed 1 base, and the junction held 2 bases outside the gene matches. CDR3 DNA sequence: TGTGCCAGCAGCCAAGTCACAGGGGGGAACACTGAAGCTTTCTTT. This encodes CASSQVTGGNTEAFF.

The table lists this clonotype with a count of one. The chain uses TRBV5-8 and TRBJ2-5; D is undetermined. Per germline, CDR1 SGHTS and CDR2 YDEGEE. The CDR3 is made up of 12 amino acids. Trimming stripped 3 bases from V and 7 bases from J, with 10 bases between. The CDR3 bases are TGTGCCAGCAGCTACACGACGGCGACCCAGTACTTC. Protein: CASSYTTATQYF.

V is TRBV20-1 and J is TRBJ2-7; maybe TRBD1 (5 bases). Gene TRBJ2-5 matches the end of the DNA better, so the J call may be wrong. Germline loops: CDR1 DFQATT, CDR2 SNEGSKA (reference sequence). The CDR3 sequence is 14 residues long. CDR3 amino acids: CSARGWTLQETQYF. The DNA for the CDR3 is TGCAGTGCTAGAGGCTGGACACTACAAGAGACCCAGTACTTC.

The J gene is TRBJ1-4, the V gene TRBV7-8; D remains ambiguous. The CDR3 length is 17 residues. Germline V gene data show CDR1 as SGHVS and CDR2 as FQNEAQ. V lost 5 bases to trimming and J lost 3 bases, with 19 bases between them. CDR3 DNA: TGTGCCAGCAGCCCGTTGGAGACATGGCGGGCTAATGAAAAACTGTTTTTT. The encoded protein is CASSPLETWRANEKLFF.

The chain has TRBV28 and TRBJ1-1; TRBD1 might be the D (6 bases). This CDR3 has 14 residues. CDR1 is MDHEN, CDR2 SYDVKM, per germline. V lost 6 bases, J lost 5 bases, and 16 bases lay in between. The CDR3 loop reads CASRMTGRGTEAFF. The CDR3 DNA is TGTGCCAGCAGGATGACAGGCCGAGGGACTGAAGCTTTCTTT.

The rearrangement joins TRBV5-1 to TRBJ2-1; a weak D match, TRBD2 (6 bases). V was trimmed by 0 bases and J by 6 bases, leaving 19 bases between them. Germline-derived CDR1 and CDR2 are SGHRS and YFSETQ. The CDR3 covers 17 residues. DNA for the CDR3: TGCGCCAGCAGCTTGGCGGCCTTGGTGGGACTGCTCAATGAGCAGTTCTTC. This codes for CASSLAALVGLLNEQFF.

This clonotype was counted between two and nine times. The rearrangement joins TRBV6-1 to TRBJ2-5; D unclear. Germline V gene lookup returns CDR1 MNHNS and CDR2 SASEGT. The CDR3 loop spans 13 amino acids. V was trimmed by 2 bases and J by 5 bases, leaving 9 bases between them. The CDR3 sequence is CASSETLGETQYF. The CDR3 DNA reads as TGTGCCAGCAGTGAAACTCTTGGGGAGACCCAGTACTTC.

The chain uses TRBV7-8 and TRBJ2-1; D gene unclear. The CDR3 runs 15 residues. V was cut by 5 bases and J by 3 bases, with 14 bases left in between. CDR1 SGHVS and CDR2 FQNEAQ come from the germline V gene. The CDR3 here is CASSPQRVHYNEQFF. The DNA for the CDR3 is TGTGCCAGCAGCCCGCAGCGAGTTCACTACAATGAGCAGTTCTTC.

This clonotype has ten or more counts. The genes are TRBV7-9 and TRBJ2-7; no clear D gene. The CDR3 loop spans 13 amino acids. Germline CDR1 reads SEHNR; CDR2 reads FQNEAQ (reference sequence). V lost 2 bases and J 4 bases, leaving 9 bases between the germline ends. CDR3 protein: CASSLSAIYEQYF. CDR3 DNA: TGTGCCAGCAGCTTATCTGCGATTTACGAGCAGTACTTC.

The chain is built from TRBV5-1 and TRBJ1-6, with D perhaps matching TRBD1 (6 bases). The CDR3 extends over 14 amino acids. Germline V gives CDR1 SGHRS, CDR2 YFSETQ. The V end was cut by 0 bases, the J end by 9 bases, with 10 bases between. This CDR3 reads CASSLGEGGSPLHF. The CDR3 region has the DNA TGCGCCAGCAGCTTGGGAGAGGGGGGTTCACCCCTCCACTTT.

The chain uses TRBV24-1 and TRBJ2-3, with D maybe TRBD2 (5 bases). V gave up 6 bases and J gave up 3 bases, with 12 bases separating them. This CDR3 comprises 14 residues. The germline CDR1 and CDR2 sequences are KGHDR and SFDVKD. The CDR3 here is CATSRAGETDTQYF. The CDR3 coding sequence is TGTGCCACCAGTAGGGCGGGTGAAACAGATACGCAGTATTTT.

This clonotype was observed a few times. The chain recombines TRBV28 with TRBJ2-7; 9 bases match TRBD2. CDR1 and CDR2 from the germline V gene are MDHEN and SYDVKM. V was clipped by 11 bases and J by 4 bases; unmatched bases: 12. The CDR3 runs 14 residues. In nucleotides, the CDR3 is TGTGCCCATTCGAGGCCTAGCGGGACTTACGAGCAGTACTTC. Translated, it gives CAHSRPSGTYEQYF. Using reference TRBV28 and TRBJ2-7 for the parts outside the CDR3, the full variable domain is DVKVTQSSRYLVKRTGEKVFLECVQDMDHENMFWYRQDPGLGLRLIYFSYDVKMKEKGDIPEGYSVSREKKERFSLILESASTNQTSMYLCAHSRPSGTYEQYFGPGTRLTVT.